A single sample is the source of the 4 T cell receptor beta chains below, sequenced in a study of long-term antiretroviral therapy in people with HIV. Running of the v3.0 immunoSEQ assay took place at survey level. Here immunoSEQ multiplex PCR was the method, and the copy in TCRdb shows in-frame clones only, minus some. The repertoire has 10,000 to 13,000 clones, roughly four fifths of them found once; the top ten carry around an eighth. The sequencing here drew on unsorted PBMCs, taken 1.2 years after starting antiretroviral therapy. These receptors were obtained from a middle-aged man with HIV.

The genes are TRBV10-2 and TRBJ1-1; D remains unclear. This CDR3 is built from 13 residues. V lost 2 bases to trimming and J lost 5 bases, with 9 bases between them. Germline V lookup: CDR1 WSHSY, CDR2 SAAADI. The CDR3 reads CASSEAPGTEAFF. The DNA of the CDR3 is TGCGCCAGCAGTGAGGCCCCCGGAACTGAAGCTTTCTTT.

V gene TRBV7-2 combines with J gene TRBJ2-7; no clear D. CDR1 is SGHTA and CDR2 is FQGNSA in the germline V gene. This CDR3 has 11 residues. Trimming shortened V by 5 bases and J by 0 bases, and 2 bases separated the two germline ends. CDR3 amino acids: CASSLSYEQYF. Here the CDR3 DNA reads TGTGCCAGCAGCCTCTCCTACGAGCAGTACTTC. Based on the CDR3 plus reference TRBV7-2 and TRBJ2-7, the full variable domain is GAGVSQSPSNKVTEKGKDVELRCDPISGHTALYWYRQSLGQGLEFLIYFQGNSAPDKSGLPSDRFSAERTGGSVSTLTIQRTQQEDSAVYLCASSLSYEQYFGPGTRLTVT.

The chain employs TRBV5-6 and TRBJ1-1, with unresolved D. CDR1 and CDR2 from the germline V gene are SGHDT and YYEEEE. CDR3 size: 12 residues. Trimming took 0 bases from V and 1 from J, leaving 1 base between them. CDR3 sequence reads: CASSLANTEAFF. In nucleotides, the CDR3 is TGTGCCAGCAGCTTGGCGAACACTGAAGCTTTCTTT.

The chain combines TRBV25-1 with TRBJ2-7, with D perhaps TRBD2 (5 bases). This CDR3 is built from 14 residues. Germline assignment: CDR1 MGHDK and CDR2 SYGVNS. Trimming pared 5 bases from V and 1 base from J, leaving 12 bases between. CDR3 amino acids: CASSRLGVSYEQYF. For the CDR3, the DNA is TGTGCCAGCAGTAGGCTCGGGGTATCCTACGAGCAGTACTTC.